This TCR beta chain was observed in a study of identifying expanded T cells in peripheral blood. As to this clone: Antigen: not known.

Clones were read by immunoSEQ multiplex PCR, and TCRdb kept only the in-frame ones, dropping some. The sample lists about 54,000 clones, over 85% occurring once. The study's findings and limits: Technical replicates showed roughly 1.2 changed clones; roughly two weeks 15 to 20; four weeks 19.

Trimming stripped 8 bases from V and 0 bases from J, with 13 bases between. CDR3 size: 15 residues. Germline lookup yields CDR1 MNHNS and CDR2 SASEGT. V and J are TRBV6-1 and TRBJ1-4; D is perhaps TRBD1 (5 bases). The sequence was collected from a person aged 18-70 years in good health. The material sequenced was blood. Written as DNA, the CDR3 is TGTGCCAGCGGTTCCCAGGGCGCAACTAATGAAAAACTGTTTTTT. This encodes CASGSQGATNEKLFF.